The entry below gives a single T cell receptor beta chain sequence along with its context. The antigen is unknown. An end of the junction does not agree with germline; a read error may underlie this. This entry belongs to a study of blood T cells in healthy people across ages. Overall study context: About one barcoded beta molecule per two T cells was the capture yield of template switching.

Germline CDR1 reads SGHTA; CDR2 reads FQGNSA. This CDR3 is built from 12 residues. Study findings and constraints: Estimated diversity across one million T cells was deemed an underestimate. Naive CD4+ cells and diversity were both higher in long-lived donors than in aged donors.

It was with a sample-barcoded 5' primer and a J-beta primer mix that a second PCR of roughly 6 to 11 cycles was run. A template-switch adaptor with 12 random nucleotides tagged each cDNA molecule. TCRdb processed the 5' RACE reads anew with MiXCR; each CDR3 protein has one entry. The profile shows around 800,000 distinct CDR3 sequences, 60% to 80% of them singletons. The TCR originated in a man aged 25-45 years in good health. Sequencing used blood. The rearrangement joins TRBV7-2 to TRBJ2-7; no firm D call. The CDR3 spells CASSFTAYEQDF. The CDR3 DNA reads TGTGCCAGCAGCTTTACGGCCTACGAGCAGGACTTC.